Listed below are T cell receptor beta chains from one sample, sequenced in a study of multiple sclerosis patients with progressive multifocal leukoencephalopathy. Data came from immunoSEQ multiplex PCR; TCRdb stores just in-frame clones and leaves some out. The data show 25,000 to 35,000 clones, about 91% seen once. Specimen: PBMCs. The origin of the receptors is a young man with multiple sclerosis. Each CDR3 is given without its conserved first and last residue. Each record gives: V gene, CDR3 length, D gene, CDR3 protein. A D gene is named only where the DNA matches it firmly.

V: TRBV27
length: 14
D: .
CDR3: ASSPSKLGSNEKLF

V: TRBV29-1
length: 12
D: TRBD1
CDR3: SVDRQGRTGELF

V: TRBV9
length: 12
D: .
CDR3: ASSADNSNQPQH

V: TRBV11-2
length: 11
D: .
CDR3: ASSLDVGRGYT

V: TRBV4-3
length: 12
D: .
CDR3: ASSQGLMNTEAF

V: TRBV19
length: 12
D: .
CDR3: ASSLGAGLGIQY

V: TRBV11-2
length: 12
D: .
CDR3: ASSLEGAGRGYT

V: TRBV19
length: 10
D: .
CDR3: ASSTNTGELF

V: TRBV6-1
length: 15
D: TRBD2
CDR3: ASSEVSRLAGEETQY

V: TRBV2
length: 13
D: TRBD2
CDR3: ASSRLAGGPYEQY

V: TRBV11-2
length: 14
D: TRBD2
CDR3: ASRDWGLAGRYEQY

V: TRBV11-3
length: 14
D: .
CDR3: ASSLGREPYTDTQY

V: TRBV11-2
length: 12
D: TRBD1
CDR3: ASSLRQGGAEAF

V: TRBV29-1
length: 11
D: .
CDR3: SVEPQGQETQY

V: TRBV4-3
length: 13
D: .
CDR3: ASSHSGIYTDTQY

V: TRBV18
length: 14
D: .
CDR3: ASSPPPPWSHNEQF

V: TRBV4-1
length: 15
D: TRBD2
CDR3: ASSQGGGSGRRHEQY

V: TRBV19
length: 13
D: TRBD1
CDR3: ASSIGPTGRSGYT

V: TRBV7-9
length: 14
D: TRBD2
CDR3: ASSPSSSGPYNEQF

V: TRBV5-6
length: 12
D: TRBD1
CDR3: ASSRDRDSYEQY

V: TRBV19
length: 12
D: .
CDR3: ASSIPAATGELF

V: TRBV5-4
length: 15
D: TRBD2
CDR3: ASSSPGLAGFTDTQY

V: TRBV30
length: 11
D: .
CDR3: AWSVRLRTEAF

V: TRBV10-3
length: 11
D: .
CDR3: AQRESGNNEQF

V: TRBV6-5
length: 11
D: TRBD1
CDR3: ASSFTGGSEAF

V: TRBV4-1
length: 13
D: TRBD2
CDR3: ASSASGSRTDTQY

V: TRBV6-1
length: 11
D: .
CDR3: ASSENWPGGKD